Ten or more counts support the clone carrying this TCR beta chain. These data originate in a study of T-cell reconstitution after alpha-beta-depleted transplantation in children. V shed 0 bases and J 7 bases; nucleotides not matched to a gene: 9. The CDR3 length is 14 residues. The germline CDR1 and CDR2 sequences are DFQATT and SNEGSKA (reference sequence). Preparation of the TCRbeta library was carried out with unique molecular identifiers. MiXCR, run by TCRdb on the PCR reads, gives a single entry per CDR3 protein. The sample yields approximately 200,000 distinct CDR3 sequences, roughly 15% seen once.

This sample comprised PBMCs from the stem cell graft donor, obtained from the stem cell graft. The chain joins TRBV20-1 to TRBJ2-7, with TRBD2 matching over 7 bases. This receptor was obtained from a human donor who donated a stem cell graft to a child with acute lymphoblastic leukemia. CDR3 amino acids: CSAREGGTPREQYF. The CDR3 DNA reads as TGCAGTGCTAGAGAGGGGGGGACCCCTAGGGAGCAGTACTTC.